The TCR beta chain under discussion was sequenced for a study of T cell responses to AZD1222 COVID-19 vaccine. General observations from the study: AZD1222 recipients seropositive at baseline numbered only five or six.

The CDR3 spans 14 residues. Trimming at V came to 6 bases and at J to 2 bases, leaving 4 bases not matched to a gene. The germline CDR1 and CDR2 sequences are LNHNV and YYDKDF (reference sequence). Profiled with immunoSEQ multiplex PCR; TCRdb holds only in-frame clones, not every one. The table lists about 94,000 clones, approximately 91% of them singletons, with 13% in the top ten. Only one count was recorded for this clone. Antigen specificity is unknown. This sequence joins TRBV15 and TRBJ1-5; TRBD1 agrees at 7 bases. Material: peripheral blood, obtained on day 0 of AZD1222 vaccination. The receptor comes from an adult in good health. The CDR3 reads CATRQDRGNQPQHF. CDR3 nucleotide sequence: TGTGCCACCAGGCAAGACAGGGGCAATCAGCCCCAGCATTTT.